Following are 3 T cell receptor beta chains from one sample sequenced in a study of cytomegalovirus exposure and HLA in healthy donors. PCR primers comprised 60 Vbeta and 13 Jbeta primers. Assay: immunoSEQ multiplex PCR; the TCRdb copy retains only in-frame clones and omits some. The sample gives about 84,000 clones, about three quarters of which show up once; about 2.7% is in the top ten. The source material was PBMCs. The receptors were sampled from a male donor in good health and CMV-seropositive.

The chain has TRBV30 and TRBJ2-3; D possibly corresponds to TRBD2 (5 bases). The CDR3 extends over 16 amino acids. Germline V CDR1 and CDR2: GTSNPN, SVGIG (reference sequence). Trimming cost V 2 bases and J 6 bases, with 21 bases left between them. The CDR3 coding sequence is TGTGCCTGGAGTCAACGTGTACATCGGAGGTCGGATACGCAGTATTTT. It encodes CAWSQRVHRRSDTQYF.

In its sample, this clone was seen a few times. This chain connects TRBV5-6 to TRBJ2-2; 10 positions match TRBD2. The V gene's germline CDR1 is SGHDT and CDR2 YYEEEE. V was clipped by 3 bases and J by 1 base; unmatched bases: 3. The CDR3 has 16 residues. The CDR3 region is CASSYRTSGNTGELFF. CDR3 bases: TGTGCCAGCAGCTACCGGACTAGCGGGAACACCGGGGAGCTGTTTTTT.

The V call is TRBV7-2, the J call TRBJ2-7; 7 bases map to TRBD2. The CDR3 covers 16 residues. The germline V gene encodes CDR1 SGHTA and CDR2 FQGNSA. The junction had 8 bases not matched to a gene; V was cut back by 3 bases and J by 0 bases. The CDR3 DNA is TGTGCCAGCAGCTTTAGGGGACTAAGGATCTCCTACGAGCAGTACTTC. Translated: CASSFRGLRISYEQYF. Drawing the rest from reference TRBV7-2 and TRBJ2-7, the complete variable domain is GAGVSQSPSNKVTEKGKDVELRCDPISGHTALYWYRQSLGQGLEFLIYFQGNSAPDKSGLPSDRFSAERTGGSVSTLTIQRTQQEDSAVYLCASSFRGLRISYEQYFGPGTRLTVT.